The clone carrying this T cell receptor (beta chain) was counted at least ten times. At one boundary the junction diverges from the germline segment, which might be a read error. The lymph nodes were axillary draining lymph nodes from breast cancer patients. Per the germline V gene, CDR1 is LNHDA and CDR2 is SQIVND (reference sequence). The CDR3 covers 14 residues. This sample is drawn from a study of breast tumors, draining lymph nodes, adjacent tissues. TCRdb called the multiplex PCR reads again in MiXCR, with one record for every CDR3 protein. The sample contains about 180,000 distinct CDR3 sequences, 30% to 35% of which appear only once.

Material: axillary lymph node tissue. The V and J genes are TRBV19 and TRBJ2-7; TRBD2 matches at 9 bases. The source is a female donor with breast cancer. Some clones in this sample may be carry-over from other donors' samples. CDR3 in DNA: TGTGCCAGTAGGATAGCGGGGGAAAGTCCCGAGCAGTACTTC. It yields the protein CASRIAGESPEQYF.